This passage covers 2 T cell receptor beta chains from one sample sequenced in a study of CD8+CD57+ T cells in acquired aplastic anemia. Genomic DNA constituted the template upon which TCR beta VDJ and CDR3 profiling was performed. TCRdb re-analysed the reads in MiXCR, keeping a single row per CDR3 protein. The sample carries some 200,000 distinct CDR3 sequences, approximately 60% recorded once. The material sequenced was sorted CD4+, CD8+, or CD8+CD57+ T cells (not recorded which) from PBMCs. These receptors were obtained from a human donor in good health.

The CDR3 DNA reads TGTGCCAGCAGAATTTCGACTAGCCCGGGCGAGCAGTACTTC. It codes for CASRISTSPGEQYF. The chain is built from TRBV2 and TRBJ2-7, with 7 bases matching TRBD2. The trim removed 6 bases at V and 6 bases at J, leaving 11 bases unmatched. The CDR3 loop spans 14 amino acids. Germline loops: CDR1 SNHLY, CDR2 FYNNEI.

Ten or more counts support this clonotype. This rearrangement joins TRBV4-1 to TRBJ2-5, with a weak D call TRBD2 (6 bases). V lost 1 base to trimming and J lost 6 bases, with 15 bases between them. The germline V gene encodes CDR1 MGHRA and CDR2 YSYEKL. This CDR3 is built from 15 residues. Here the CDR3 DNA reads TGCGCCAGCAGCCAAGTCGGTAGCGCGGGACAGACCCAGTACTTC. Protein sequence: CASSQVGSAGQTQYF.